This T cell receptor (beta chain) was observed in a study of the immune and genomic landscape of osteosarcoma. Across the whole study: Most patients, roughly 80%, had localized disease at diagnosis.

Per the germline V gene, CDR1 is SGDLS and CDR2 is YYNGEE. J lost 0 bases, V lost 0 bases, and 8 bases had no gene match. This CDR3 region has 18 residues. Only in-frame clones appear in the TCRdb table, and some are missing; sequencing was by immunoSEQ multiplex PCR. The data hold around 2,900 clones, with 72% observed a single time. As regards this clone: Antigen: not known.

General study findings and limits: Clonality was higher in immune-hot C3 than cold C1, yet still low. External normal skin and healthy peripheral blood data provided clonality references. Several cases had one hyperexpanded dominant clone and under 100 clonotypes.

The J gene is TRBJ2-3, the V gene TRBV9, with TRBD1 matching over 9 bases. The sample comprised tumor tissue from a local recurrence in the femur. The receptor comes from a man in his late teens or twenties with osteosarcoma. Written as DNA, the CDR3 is TGTGCCAGCAGCGTAGCCTCTTCGACAGGGGGAAGCACAGATACGCAGTATTTT. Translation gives CASSVASSTGGSTDTQYF.